The 5 T cell receptor beta chains below come from one sample, sequenced in a study of OX40 agonist ivuxolimab in advanced cancers. TCRdb's table, derived via immunoSEQ multiplex PCR, lists solely in-frame clones and lacks some. This sample has tens of thousands of clones, with 91% found just once. The sample here was CD4+ or CD8+ T cells sorted from blood, taken in a trial of the OX40 agonist ivuxolimab. The receptors were sampled from an adult with an advanced solid tumor such as melanoma, head and neck, liver or kidney cancer.

This chain joins TRBV7-9 and TRBJ2-1, with D possibly matching TRBD2 (6 bases). CDR3 length: 13 amino acids. CDR1 and CDR2 from the germline V gene are SEHNR and FQNEAQ (reference sequence). Trimming took off 8 bases at V and 4 bases at J, with 12 bases between the two ends. The CDR3 here is CASARETYNEQFF. In nucleotides, the CDR3 is TGTGCCAGCGCACGGGAGACATACAATGAGCAGTTCTTC.

This chain uses TRBV6-4 with TRBJ2-5, with D tentatively TRBD1 (5 bases). The CDR3 is made up of 17 amino acids. V was trimmed by 4 bases and J by 2 bases, leaving 20 bases between them. CDR1 is MRHNA and CDR2 is SNTAGT in the germline V gene. CDR3 coding DNA: TGTGCCAGCAGTGCCGAAACGCCTAATACAGGACAAGAGACCCAGTACTTC. Encoded protein: CASSAETPNTGQETQYF.

V usage is TRBV6-4 and J usage is TRBJ2-1, with D possibly TRBD2 on 5 matching bases. Germline V lookup: CDR1 MRHNA, CDR2 SNTAGT. This CDR3 contains 15 residues. V was shortened by 4 bases and J by 7 bases, with 17 bases between the two germline ends. CDR3 region: CASSVFGASINEQFF. CDR3 DNA sequence: TGTGCCAGCAGTGTATTCGGTGCTAGCATTAATGAGCAGTTCTTC.

V and J are TRBV5-1 and TRBJ2-1; D is perhaps TRBD1 or TRBD2 (5 bases each). In germline, CDR1 is SGHRS, CDR2 YFSETQ. V was pared by 1 base and J by 0 bases, with 14 bases between. CDR3 size: 17 residues. As DNA, the CDR3 is TGCGCCAGCAGCTTGTCTGGGACGGACCCCTCCTACAATGAGCAGTTCTTC. Encoded protein: CASSLSGTDPSYNEQFF.

This sequence joins TRBV28 and TRBJ2-5; no clear D gene. Germline V gives CDR1 MDHEN, CDR2 SYDVKM. The CDR3 runs 14 residues. The V gene lost 4 bases and the J gene lost 4 bases, with 13 bases spanning the gap. For the CDR3, the DNA is TGTGCCAGCAGTTCCGGTGGGCCGGTAGAGACCCAGTACTTC. Translated, it gives CASSSGGPVETQYF.